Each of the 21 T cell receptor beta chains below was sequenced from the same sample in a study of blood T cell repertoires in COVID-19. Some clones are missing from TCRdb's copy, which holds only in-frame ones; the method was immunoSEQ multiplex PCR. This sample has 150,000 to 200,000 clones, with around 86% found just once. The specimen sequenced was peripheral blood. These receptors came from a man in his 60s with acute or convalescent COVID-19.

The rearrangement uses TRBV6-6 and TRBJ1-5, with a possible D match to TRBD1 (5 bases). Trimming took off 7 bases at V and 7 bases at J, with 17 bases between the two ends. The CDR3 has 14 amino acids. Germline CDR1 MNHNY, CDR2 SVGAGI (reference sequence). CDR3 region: CASNSGGRRQPQHF. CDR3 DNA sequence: TGTGCCAGCAACTCCGGGGGACGGCGGCAGCCCCAGCATTTT.

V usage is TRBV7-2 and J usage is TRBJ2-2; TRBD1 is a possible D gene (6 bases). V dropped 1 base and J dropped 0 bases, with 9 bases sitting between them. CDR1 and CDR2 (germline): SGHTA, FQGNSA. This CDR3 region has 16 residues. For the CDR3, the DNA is TGTGCCAGCAGCTTAGAGGGGGTGGCGAACACCGGGGAGCTGTTTTTT. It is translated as CASSLEGVANTGELFF.

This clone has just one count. The CDR3 nucleotides are TGCGCCAGCACAGGGCAAACTGAAGCTTTCTTT. This codes for CASTGQTEAFF. The chain links TRBV5-1 to TRBJ1-1; TRBD1 might be the D (5 bases). The CDR3 is 11 amino acids. The germline gives CDR1 SGHRS, CDR2 YFSETQ. Trimming stripped 6 bases from V and 5 bases from J, with 8 bases between.

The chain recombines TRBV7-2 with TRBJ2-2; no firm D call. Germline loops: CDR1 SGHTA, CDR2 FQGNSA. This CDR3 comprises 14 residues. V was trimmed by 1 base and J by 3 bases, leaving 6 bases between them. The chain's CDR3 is CASSLGRHTGELFF. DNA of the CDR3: TGTGCCAGCAGCTTAGGCAGGCACACCGGGGAGCTGTTTTTT.

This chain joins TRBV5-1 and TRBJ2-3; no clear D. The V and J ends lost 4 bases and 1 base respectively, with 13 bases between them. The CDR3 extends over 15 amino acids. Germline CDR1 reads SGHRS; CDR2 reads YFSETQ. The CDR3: CASSRLPEGTDTQYF. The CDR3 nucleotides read TGCGCCAGCAGCCGACTGCCTGAGGGCACAGATACGCAGTATTTT.

The CDR3 reads CASSPQGDYEQYF. The CDR3, as DNA: TGCGCCAGCAGCCCCCAGGGGGACTACGAGCAGTACTTC. The genes are TRBV5-1 and TRBJ2-7, with TRBD1 identical over 7 bases. V was pared by 4 bases and J by 3 bases, with 4 bases of the junction left unmatched. Per the germline V gene, CDR1 is SGHRS and CDR2 is YFSETQ. The CDR3 is 13 amino acids.

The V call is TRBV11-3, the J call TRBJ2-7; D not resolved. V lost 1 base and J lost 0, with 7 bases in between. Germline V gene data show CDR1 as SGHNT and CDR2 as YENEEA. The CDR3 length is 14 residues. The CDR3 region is CASSLGRNSYEQYF. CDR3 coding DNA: TGTGCCAGCAGCTTAGGCAGAAACTCCTACGAGCAGTACTTC.

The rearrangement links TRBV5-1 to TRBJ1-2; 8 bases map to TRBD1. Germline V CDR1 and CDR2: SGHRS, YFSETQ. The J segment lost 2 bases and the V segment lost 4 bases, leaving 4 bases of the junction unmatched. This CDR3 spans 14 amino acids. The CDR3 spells CASSPGTGNYGYTF. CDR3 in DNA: TGCGCCAGCAGCCCAGGGACAGGAAACTATGGCTACACCTTC.

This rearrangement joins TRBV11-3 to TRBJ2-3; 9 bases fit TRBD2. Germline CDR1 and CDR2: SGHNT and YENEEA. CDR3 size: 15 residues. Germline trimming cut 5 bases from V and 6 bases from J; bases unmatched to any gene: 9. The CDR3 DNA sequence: TGTGCCAGCAGCCCCTTAGCGGGGGTTTCGGATACGCAGTATTTT. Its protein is CASSPLAGVSDTQYF.

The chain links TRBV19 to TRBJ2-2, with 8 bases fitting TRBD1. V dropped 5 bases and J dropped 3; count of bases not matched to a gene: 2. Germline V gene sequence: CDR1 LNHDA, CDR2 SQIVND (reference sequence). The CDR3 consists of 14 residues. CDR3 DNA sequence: TGTGCCAGTAGTGGCAGGGGGCACACCGGGGAGCTGTTTTTT. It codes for CASSGRGHTGELFF.

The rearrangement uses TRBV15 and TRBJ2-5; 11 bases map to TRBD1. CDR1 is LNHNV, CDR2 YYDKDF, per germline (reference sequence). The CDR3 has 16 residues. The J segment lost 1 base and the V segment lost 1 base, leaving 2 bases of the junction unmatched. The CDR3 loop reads CATSRGGTGGQETQYF. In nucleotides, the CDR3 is TGTGCCACCAGCAGAGGGGGGACAGGGGGCCAAGAGACCCAGTACTTC.

CDR3 in DNA: TGTGCCAGCAGCTTAACCGGCAGGGATAATCAGCCCCAGCATTTT. It codes for CASSLTGRDNQPQHF. The chain uses TRBV7-3 and TRBJ1-5; D perhaps matches TRBD1 (5 bases). Germline CDR1 is SGHTA and CDR2 is FQGTGA. The CDR3 length is 15 residues. Trimming cost V 0 bases and J 4 bases, with 10 bases left between them.

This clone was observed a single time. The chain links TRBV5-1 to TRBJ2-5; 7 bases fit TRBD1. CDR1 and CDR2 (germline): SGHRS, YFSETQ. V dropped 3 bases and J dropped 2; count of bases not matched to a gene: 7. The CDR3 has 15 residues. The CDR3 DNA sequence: TGCGCCAGCAGCTCCTACCCGGGACAGCAAGAGACCCAGTACTTC. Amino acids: CASSSYPGQQETQYF.

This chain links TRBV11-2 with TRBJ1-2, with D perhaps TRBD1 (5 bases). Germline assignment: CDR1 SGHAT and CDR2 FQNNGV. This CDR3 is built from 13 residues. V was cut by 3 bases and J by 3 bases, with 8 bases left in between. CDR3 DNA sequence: TGTGCCAGCAGCTTGGGGACTGACTATGGCTACACCTTC. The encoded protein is CASSLGTDYGYTF.

The CDR3: CACRSQGDQPQHF. CDR3 in DNA: TGTGCCTGCCGGTCCCAGGGCGATCAGCCCCAGCATTTT. The chain combines TRBV30 with TRBJ1-5, with a weak D call TRBD1 (5 bases). The CDR3 is 13 residues long. Trimming removed 6 bases at V and 5 bases at J, with 14 bases between. Germline V gene data show CDR1 as GTSNPN and CDR2 as SVGIG (reference sequence).

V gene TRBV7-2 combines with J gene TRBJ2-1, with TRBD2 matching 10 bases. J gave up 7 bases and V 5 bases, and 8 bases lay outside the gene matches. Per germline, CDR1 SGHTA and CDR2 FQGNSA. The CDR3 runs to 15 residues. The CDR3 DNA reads TGTGCCAGCAGCCCCCGACTAGCGGGTAGGAATGAGCAGTTCTTC. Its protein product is CASSPRLAGRNEQFF.

CDR3 in amino acids: CASRDRISYEQYF. The CDR3 DNA is TGTGCCAGTCGGGACAGGATTTCCTACGAGCAGTACTTC. The gene calls are TRBV19 and TRBJ2-7; 8 nucleotides agree with TRBD1. The germline CDR1 and CDR2 sequences are LNHDA and SQIVND (reference sequence). The CDR3 is 13 amino acids. V was pared by 8 bases and J by 1 base, with 4 bases of the junction left unmatched.

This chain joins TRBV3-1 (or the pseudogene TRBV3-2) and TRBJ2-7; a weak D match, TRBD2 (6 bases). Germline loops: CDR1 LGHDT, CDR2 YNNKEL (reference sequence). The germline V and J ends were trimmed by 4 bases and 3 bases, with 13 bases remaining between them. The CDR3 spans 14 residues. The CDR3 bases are TGTGCCAGCAGCCTGGGAGGTAGTAGCTACGAGCAGTACTTC. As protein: CASSLGGSSYEQYF.

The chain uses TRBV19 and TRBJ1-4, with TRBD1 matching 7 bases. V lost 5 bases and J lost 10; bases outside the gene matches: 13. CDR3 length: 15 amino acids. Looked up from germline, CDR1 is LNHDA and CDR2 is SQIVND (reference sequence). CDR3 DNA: TGTGCCAGTAGTCCTCGACAGGGACGGACGGCAAAACTGTTTTTT. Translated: CASSPRQGRTAKLFF.

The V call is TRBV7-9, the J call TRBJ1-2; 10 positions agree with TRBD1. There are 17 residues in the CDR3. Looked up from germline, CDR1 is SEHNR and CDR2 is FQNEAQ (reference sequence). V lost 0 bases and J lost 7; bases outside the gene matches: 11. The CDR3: CASSLAGWDRGFGGYTF. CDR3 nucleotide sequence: TGTGCCAGCAGCTTAGCAGGATGGGACAGGGGATTCGGTGGCTACACCTTC.

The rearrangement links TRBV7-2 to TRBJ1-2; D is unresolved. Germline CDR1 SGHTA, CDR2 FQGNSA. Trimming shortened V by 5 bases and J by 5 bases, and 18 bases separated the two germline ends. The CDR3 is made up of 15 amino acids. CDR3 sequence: CASSPWVGVSYGYTF. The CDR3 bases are TGTGCCAGCAGCCCCTGGGTCGGGGTTTCATATGGCTACACCTTC.